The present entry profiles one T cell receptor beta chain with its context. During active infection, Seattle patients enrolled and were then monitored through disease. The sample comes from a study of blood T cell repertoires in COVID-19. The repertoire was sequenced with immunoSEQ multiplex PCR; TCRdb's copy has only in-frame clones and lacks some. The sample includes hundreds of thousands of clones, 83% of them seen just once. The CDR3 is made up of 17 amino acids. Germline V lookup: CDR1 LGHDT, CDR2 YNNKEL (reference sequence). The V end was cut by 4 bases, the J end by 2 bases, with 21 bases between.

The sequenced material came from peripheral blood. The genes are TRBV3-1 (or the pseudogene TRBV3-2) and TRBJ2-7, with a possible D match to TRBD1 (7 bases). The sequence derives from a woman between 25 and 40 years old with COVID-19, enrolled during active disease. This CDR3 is CASSLISGGGPTYEQYF. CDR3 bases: TGTGCCAGCAGCCTCATTTCAGGGGGAGGCCCCACCTACGAGCAGTACTTC.